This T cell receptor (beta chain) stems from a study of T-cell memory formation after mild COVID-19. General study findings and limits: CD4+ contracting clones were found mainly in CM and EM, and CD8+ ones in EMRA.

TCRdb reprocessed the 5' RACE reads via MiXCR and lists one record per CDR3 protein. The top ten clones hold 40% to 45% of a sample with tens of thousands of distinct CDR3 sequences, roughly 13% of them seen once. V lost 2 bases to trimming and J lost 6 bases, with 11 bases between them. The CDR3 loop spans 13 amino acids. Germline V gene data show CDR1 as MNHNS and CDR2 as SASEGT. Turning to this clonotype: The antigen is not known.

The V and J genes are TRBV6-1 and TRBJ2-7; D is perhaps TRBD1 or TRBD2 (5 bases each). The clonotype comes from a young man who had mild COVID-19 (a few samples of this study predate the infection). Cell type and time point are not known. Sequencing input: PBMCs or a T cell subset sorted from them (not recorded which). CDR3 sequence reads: CASSEHVGAEQYV. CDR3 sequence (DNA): TGTGCCAGCAGTGAACATGTCGGGGCCGAGCAGTACGTC.